The next 16 T cell receptor beta chains were all read from a single sample in a study of blood T cell repertoires in COVID-19. Data came from immunoSEQ multiplex PCR; TCRdb stores just in-frame clones and leaves some out. The sample has 100,000 to 150,000 clones; around 63% are singletons. Sequencing was done on a sample of peripheral blood. These receptors were obtained from a woman aged 65 to 85 with acute or convalescent COVID-19.

This sequence joins TRBV7-8 and TRBJ2-3, with 7 bases aligning to TRBD1. The length of the CDR3 is 17 residues. Germline V lookup: CDR1 SGHVS, CDR2 FQNEAQ. J lost 3 bases, V lost 0 bases, and 9 bases had no gene match. CDR3 bases: TGTGCCAGCAGCTTAGCCAACCCGACAGGGCGAACAGATACGCAGTATTTT. This codes for CASSLANPTGRTDTQYF.

The chain joins TRBV24-1 to TRBJ2-3; D is unclear. CDR3 length equals 15 residues. Germline assignment: CDR1 KGHDR and CDR2 SFDVKD. V was pared by 1 base and J by 1 base, with 8 bases between. The CDR3 sequence is CATSDLLSGTDTQYF. In DNA, the CDR3 is TGTGCCACCAGTGATTTATTATCTGGCACAGATACGCAGTATTTT.

This chain connects TRBV15 to TRBJ2-2; 9 positions agree with TRBD2. Losses at the gene ends were 1 base for V and 1 base for J; bases not matched to a gene: 7. Germline V gives CDR1 LNHNV, CDR2 YYDKDF (reference sequence). CDR3 length: 18 amino acids. CDR3 in amino acids: CATSRAQAGGRNTGELFF. The CDR3 coding sequence is TGTGCCACCAGCAGAGCCCAAGCGGGGGGTAGGAACACCGGGGAGCTGTTTTTT.

V and J are TRBV7-7 and TRBJ2-7; 7 bases are a match to TRBD2. From germline, CDR1 is SSHAT and CDR2 FNYEAQ (reference sequence). The CDR3 has 15 residues. V was pared by 5 bases and J by 2 bases, with 9 bases of the junction left unmatched. CDR3 nucleotide sequence: TGTGCCAGCAGCCCATCGTTAGGGAGGGCCTACGAGCAGTACTTC. It encodes CASSPSLGRAYEQYF.

This chain connects TRBV6-4 to TRBJ2-2; D might be TRBD2 (5 bases). V gave up 8 bases and J gave up 2 bases, with 12 bases separating them. The CDR3 is made up of 14 amino acids. Germline V CDR1 and CDR2: MRHNA, SNTAGT. This chain's CDR3 is CASQLEVNTGELFF. The CDR3 DNA reads TGTGCCAGCCAGTTGGAGGTTAACACCGGGGAGCTGTTTTTT.

The gene calls are TRBV29-1 and TRBJ2-7; tentative D call: TRBD2 (6 bases). The germline CDR1 and CDR2 sequences are SQVTM and ANQGSEA. The ends were cut back, 6 bases at V and 1 base at J, with 16 bases in the middle. This CDR3 contains 14 residues. CDR3 sequence reads: CSVLLAKGSYEQYF. The CDR3 DNA sequence: TGCAGCGTACTTCTAGCGAAAGGTTCCTACGAGCAGTACTTC.

V usage is TRBV19 and J usage is TRBJ1-2; tentatively, D is TRBD1 (5 bases). Between the trimmed V and J ends, which lost 2 bases and 4 bases, there was a span of 14 bases. The CDR3 is made up of 15 amino acids. Germline CDR1 reads LNHDA; CDR2 reads SQIVND (reference sequence). CDR3 residues: CASSITLVGGYGYTF. CDR3 nucleotide sequence: TGTGCCAGTAGTATAACCCTGGTCGGGGGCTATGGCTACACCTTC. Drawing the rest from reference TRBV19 and TRBJ1-2, the complete variable domain is DGGITQSPKYLFRKEGQNVTLSCEQNLNHDAMYWYRQDPGQGLRLIYYSQIVNDFQKGDIAEGYSVSREKKESFPLTVTSAQKNPTAFYLCASSITLVGGYGYTFGSGTRLTVV.

The chain has TRBV11-2 and TRBJ2-7; a possible D gene is TRBD1 (6 bases). Germline-derived CDR1 and CDR2 are SGHAT and FQNNGV. CDR3 length equals 15 residues. V dropped 3 bases and J dropped 1 base, with 13 bases sitting between them. The CDR3 loop reads CASSFYLGGSYEQYF. As DNA, the CDR3 is TGTGCCAGCAGCTTCTACTTAGGGGGTTCCTACGAGCAGTACTTC.

This clone was picked up many times. The chain recombines TRBV9 with TRBJ2-2, with TRBD2 as a possible D gene (6 bases). The V end lost 3 bases, the J end lost 6 bases, and 21 bases lay between the germline ends. This CDR3 spans 17 amino acids. Germline V gene sequence: CDR1 SGDLS, CDR2 YYNGEE. The CDR3 spells CASSGGISEGPPGELFF. In DNA, the CDR3 is TGTGCCAGCAGCGGGGGGATTTCGGAGGGGCCTCCCGGGGAGCTGTTTTTT.

The chain combines TRBV28 with TRBJ2-7; 7 nucleotides align to TRBD2. After removal of 5 bases from V and 2 bases from J, the junction contained 6 bases not matched to a gene. Looked up from germline, CDR1 is MDHEN and CDR2 is SYDVKM. This CDR3 spans 14 amino acids. The CDR3 loop reads CASSLGLGTYEQYF. As DNA, the CDR3 is TGTGCCAGCAGTCTCGGACTAGGGACCTACGAGCAGTACTTC.

The V and J genes are TRBV12-5 and TRBJ2-1, with TRBD2 identical over 10 bases. With V trimmed by 3 bases and J by 3 bases, 8 bases remained unmatched. Germline V lookup: CDR1 LGHNT, CDR2 FRNRAP. The CDR3 has 17 amino acids. CDR3 region: CASGFTSGTSVYNEQFF. The CDR3 coding sequence is TGTGCTAGTGGTTTTACGTCCGGGACTAGCGTCTACAATGAGCAGTTCTTC.

The chain links TRBV3-1 (or the pseudogene TRBV3-2) to TRBJ1-2; possible D gene TRBD1, 5 bases. Trimming took off 4 bases at V and 0 bases at J, with 6 bases between the two ends. Looked up from germline, CDR1 is LGHDT and CDR2 is YNNKEL (reference sequence). This CDR3 contains 13 residues. CDR3 DNA: TGTGCCAGCAGCCGACAGTCTAACTATGGCTACACCTTC. Protein product: CASSRQSNYGYTF.

The chain is built from TRBV2 and TRBJ1-5; D may be TRBD1 (5 bases). CDR1 is SNHLY, CDR2 FYNNEI, per germline. The CDR3 runs to 14 residues. V was trimmed by 4 bases and J by 0 bases, leaving 7 bases between them. CDR3: CASSGGVSNQPQHF. For the CDR3, the DNA is TGTGCCAGCAGTGGGGGGGTTAGCAATCAGCCCCAGCATTTT.

This chain uses TRBV7-2 with TRBJ1-1; D gene unclear. Germline CDR1 and CDR2: SGHTA and FQGNSA. V was pared by 1 base and J by 1 base, with 7 bases between. The CDR3 is 14 amino acids. CDR3 sequence: CASSLVRGNTEAFF. CDR3 DNA: TGTGCCAGCAGCTTAGTACGGGGGAACACTGAAGCTTTCTTT.

V is TRBV9 and J is TRBJ2-2, with unresolved D. Germline CDR1 and CDR2: SGDLS and YYNGEE. Trimming took off 3 bases at V and 7 bases at J, with 7 bases between the two ends. CDR3 size: 12 residues. The chain's CDR3 is CASSAYIGELFF. The CDR3 DNA reads as TGTGCCAGCAGCGCGTATATCGGGGAGCTGTTTTTT.

As DNA, the CDR3 is TGTGCCAGCAGTTACAACAGGGGCGGCTATGGCTACACCTTC. Protein product: CASSYNRGGYGYTF. The chain links TRBV6-5 to TRBJ1-2, with TRBD1 matching 7 bases. The germline V gene has CDR1 MNHEY and CDR2 SVGAGI. V shed 2 bases and J 4 bases; nucleotides not matched to a gene: 4. The CDR3 contains 14 residues.